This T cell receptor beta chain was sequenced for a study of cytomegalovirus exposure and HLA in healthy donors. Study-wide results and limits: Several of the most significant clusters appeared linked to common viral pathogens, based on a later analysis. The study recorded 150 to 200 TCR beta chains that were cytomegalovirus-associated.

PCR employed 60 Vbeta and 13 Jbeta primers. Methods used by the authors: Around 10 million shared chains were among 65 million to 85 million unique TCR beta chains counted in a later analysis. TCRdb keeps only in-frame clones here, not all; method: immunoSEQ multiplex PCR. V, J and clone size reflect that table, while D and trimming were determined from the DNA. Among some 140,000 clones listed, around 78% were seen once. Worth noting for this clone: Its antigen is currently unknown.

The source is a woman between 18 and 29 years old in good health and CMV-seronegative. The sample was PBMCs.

Here the CDR3 DNA reads TGTGCCATCAGTGGCCCGATGACTAGCGGGAGTACCCTACCTAGCTCCTACAATGAGCAGTTCTTC. As protein: CAISGPMTSGSTLPSSYNEQFF. The chain recombines TRBV10-3 with TRBJ2-1, with 12 bases fitting TRBD2. The trim removed 4 bases at V and 0 bases at J, leaving 19 bases unmatched. Germline lookup yields CDR1 ENHRY and CDR2 SYGVKD. This CDR3 contains 22 residues.